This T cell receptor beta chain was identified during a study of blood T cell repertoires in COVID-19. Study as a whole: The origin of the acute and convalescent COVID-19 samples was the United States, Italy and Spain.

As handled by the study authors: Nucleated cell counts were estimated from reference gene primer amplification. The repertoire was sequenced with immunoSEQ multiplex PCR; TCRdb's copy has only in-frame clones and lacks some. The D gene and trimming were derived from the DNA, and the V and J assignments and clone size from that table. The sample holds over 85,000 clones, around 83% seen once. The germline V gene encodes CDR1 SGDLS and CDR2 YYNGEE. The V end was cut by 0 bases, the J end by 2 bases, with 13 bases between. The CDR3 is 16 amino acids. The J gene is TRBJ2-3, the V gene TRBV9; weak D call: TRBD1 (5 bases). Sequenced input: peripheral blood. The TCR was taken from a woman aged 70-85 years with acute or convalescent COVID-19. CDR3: CASSVGTNPTTDTQYF. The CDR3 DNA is TGTGCCAGCAGCGTAGGGACAAACCCCACCACAGATACGCAGTATTTT.